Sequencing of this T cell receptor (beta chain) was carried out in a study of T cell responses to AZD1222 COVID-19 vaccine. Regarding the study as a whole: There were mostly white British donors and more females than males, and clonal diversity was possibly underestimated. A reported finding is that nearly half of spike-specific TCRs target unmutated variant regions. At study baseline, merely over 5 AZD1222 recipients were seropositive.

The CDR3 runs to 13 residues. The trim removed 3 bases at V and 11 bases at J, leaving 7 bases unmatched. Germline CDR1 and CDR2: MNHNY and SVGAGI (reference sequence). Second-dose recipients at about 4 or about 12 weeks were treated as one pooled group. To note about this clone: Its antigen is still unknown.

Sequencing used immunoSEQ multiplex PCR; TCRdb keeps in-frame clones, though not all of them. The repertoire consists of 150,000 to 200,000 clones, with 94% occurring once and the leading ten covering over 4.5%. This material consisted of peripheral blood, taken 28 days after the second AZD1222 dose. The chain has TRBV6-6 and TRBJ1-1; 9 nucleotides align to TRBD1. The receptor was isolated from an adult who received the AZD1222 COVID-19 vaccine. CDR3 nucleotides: TGTGCCAGCAGTTATACAGGGGGCGGCGTGGCTTTCTTT. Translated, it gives CASSYTGGGVAFF.